This T cell receptor (beta chain) was observed in a study of sequential checkpoint blockade in melanoma. Across the study: Maintenance nivolumab came after either treatment sequence.

CDR1 MGHRA and CDR2 YSYEKL come from the germline V gene. V was clipped by 2 bases and J by 0 bases; unmatched bases: 7. CDR3 size: 16 residues. The table came from immunoSEQ multiplex PCR; TCRdb's copy has only in-frame clones and leaves some out. The profile covers roughly 13,000 clones, with less than 70% appearing a single time and 22% taken by the ten largest. Noted treatment: randomized to nivolumab then ipilimumab (arm A) or the reverse (arm B). The clonotype was recovered from a human donor with melanoma. The genes are TRBV4-1 and TRBJ2-7, with TRBD1 matching over 7 bases. This specimen consisted of CD8+ T cells sorted from blood (inferred from file names), obtained from a patient given nivolumab and ipilimumab in sequence. The CDR3 spells CASSQLPDRSSYEQYF. CDR3 sequence (DNA): TGCGCCAGCAGCCAACTTCCGGACAGGAGCTCCTACGAGCAGTACTTC.